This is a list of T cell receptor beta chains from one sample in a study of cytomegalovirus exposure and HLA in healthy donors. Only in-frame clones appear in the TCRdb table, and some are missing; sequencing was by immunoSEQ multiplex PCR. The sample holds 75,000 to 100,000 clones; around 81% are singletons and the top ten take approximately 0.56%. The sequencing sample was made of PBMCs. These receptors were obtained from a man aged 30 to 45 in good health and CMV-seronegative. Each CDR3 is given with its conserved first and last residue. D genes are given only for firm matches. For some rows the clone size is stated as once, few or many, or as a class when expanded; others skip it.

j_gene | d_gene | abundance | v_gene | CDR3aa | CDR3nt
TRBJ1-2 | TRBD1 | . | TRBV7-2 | CASSLETGGGYTF | TGTGCCAGCAGCTTAGAAACAGGGGGCGGCTACACCTTC
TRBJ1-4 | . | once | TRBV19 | CASSNSGSPTNEKLFF | TGTGCCAGTAGTAATTCAGGGTCCCCAACTAATGAAAAACTGTTTTTT
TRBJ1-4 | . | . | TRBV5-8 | CASSLVRQGKKLFF | TGTGCCAGCAGCTTGGTTCGTCAGGGCAAAAAACTGTTTTTT
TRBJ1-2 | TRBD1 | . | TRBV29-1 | CSVEDRTGGNGYTF | TGCAGCGTTGAAGATAGGACAGGGGGCAATGGCTACACCTTC
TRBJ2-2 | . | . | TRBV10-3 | CAISTPGHRRATGELFF | TGTGCCATCAGTACCCCGGGACACCGAAGAGCCACCGGGGAGCTGTTTTTT
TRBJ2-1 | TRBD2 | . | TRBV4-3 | CASSQEFGLGNNEQFF | TGCGCCAGCAGCCAAGAATTCGGACTAGGCAACAATGAGCAGTTCTTC
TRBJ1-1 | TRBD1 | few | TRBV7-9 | CASSLYRGSNTEAFF | TGTGCCAGCAGCCTTTACAGGGGCTCGAACACTGAAGCTTTCTTT
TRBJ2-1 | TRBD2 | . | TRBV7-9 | CASSHSGGAQFF | TGTGCCAGCAGCCACAGCGGGGGGGCGCAGTTCTTC
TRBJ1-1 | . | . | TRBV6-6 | CASSRLTWLNEAFF | TGTGCCAGCAGCCGCCTGACTTGGCTGAATGAAGCTTTCTTT
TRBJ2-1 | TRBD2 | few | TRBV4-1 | CASSQVAGTAYNEQFF | TGCGCCAGCAGCCAAGTAGCGGGGACCGCCTACAATGAGCAGTTCTTC
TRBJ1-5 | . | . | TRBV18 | CASSGPPGTGGNQPQHF | TGTGCCAGCTCAGGTCCCCCCGGGACTGGCGGCAATCAGCCCCAGCATTTT
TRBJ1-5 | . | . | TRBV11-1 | CASSTGLDQPQHF | TGTGCCAGCAGCACAGGGCTCGATCAGCCCCAGCATTTT
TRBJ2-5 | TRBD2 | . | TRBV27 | CASSLSQRGGPETQYF | TGTGCCAGCAGTTTAAGTCAGCGGGGGGGCCCGGAGACCCAGTACTTC
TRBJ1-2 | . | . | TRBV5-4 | CASSREGSGQNYGYTF | TGTGCCAGCAGCCGGGAGGGGTCCGGCCAAAATTATGGCTACACCTTC
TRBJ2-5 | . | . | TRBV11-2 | CASSLQRETQYF | TGTGCCAGCAGCTTACAACGGGAGACCCAGTACTTC
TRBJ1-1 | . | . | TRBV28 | CASSLGGGNTEAFF | TGTGCCAGCAGCTTGGGGGGAGGGAACACTGAAGCTTTCTTT
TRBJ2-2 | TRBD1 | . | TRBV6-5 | CASTYGQGNTGELFF | TGTGCCAGCACTTACGGACAGGGGAACACCGGGGAGCTGTTTTTT
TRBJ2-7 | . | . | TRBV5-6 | CASGFRTGVGEQYF | TGTGCCAGCGGCTTTAGGACGGGGGTAGGCGAGCAGTACTTC
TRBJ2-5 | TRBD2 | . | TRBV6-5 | CASSYDLAGGRETQYF | TGTGCCAGCAGTTACGATCTAGCGGGGGGACGAGAGACCCAGTACTTC
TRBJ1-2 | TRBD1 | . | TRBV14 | CASSRTGSNYGYTF | TGTGCCAGCAGCCGGACAGGCTCTAACTATGGCTACACCTTC
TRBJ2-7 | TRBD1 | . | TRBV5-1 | CASSSGDRGRVEQYF | TGCGCCAGCAGCTCGGGGGACAGGGGGCGAGTAGAGCAGTACTTC
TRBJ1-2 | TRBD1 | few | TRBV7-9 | CASSPGQGKGYTF | TGTGCCAGCAGCCCGGGACAGGGGAAAGGCTACACCTTC
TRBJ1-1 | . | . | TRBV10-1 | CASSERRVTEAFF | TGCGCCAGCAGTGAAAGGAGAGTCACTGAAGCTTTCTTT
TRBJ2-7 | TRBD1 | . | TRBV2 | CASSSGTGTYEQYF | TGTGCCAGCAGTTCCGGGACAGGGACCTACGAGCAGTACTTC
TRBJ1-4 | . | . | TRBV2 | CASRTEGATNEKLFF | TGTGCCAGCAGGACAGAGGGGGCAACTAATGAAAAACTGTTTTTT
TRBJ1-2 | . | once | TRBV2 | CASSGSEINNYGYTF | TGTGCCAGCAGCGGTTCGGAGATAAATAACTATGGCTACACCTTC
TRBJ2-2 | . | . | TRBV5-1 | CASSLAPGQSGELFF | TGCGCCAGCAGCTTGGCGCCTGGGCAAAGCGGGGAGCTGTTTTTT
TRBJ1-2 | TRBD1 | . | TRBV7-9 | CASTRQGVYGYTF | TGTGCCAGCACCAGACAGGGAGTCTATGGCTACACCTTC
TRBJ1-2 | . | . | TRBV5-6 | CASSADSNYGYTF | TGTGCCAGCAGCGCTGACAGCAACTATGGCTACACCTTC
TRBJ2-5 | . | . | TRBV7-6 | CASSPIEPFRETQYF | TGTGCCAGCAGCCCTATAGAGCCCTTCAGGGAGACCCAGTACTTC
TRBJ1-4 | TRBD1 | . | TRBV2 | CASREDRGQEKLFF | TGTGCCAGCAGGGAGGACAGGGGGCAAGAAAAACTGTTTTTT
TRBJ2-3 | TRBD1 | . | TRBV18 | CASSWDRNTDTQYF | TGTGCCAGCTCATGGGACAGAAACACAGATACGCAGTATTTT
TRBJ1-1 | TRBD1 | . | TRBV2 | CASSVSRAGGVEAFF | TGTGCCAGCAGTGTTAGTAGGGCAGGGGGAGTTGAAGCTTTCTTT
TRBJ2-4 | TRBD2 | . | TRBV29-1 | CSVVSLAGGGSKNIQYF | TGCAGCGTTGTTTCGCTAGCGGGAGGAGGGAGCAAAAACATTCAGTACTTC
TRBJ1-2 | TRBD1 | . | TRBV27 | CASSKVSGQGLSAGYTF | TGTGCCAGCAGCAAGGTCTCGGGACAGGGGTTGTCGGCTGGCTACACCTTC
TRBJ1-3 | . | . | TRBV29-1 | CSALNPDSGNTIYF | TGCAGCGCCCTTAACCCAGACTCTGGAAACACCATATATTTT
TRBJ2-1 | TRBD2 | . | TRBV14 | CASSQTGLAGPFNEQFF | TGTGCCAGCAGCCAGACGGGACTAGCGGGGCCATTCAATGAGCAGTTCTTC
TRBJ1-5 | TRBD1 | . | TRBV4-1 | CASSPGQGSSNQPQHF | TGCGCCAGCAGCCCGGGACAGGGAAGTAGCAATCAGCCCCAGCATTTT
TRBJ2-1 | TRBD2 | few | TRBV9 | CASSVDPSGVYNEQFF | TGTGCCAGCAGCGTAGACCCTAGCGGTGTTTACAATGAGCAGTTCTTC
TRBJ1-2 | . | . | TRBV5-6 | CASSFQNRDGYGYTF | TGTGCCAGCAGCTTTCAAAACAGGGACGGCTATGGCTACACCTTC
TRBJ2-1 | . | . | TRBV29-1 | CSGQGTREYNEQFF | TGCAGCGGGCAGGGGACCCGTGAGTACAATGAGCAGTTCTTC
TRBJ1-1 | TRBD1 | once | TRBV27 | CASSLSQRGTGKAFF | TGTGCCAGCAGTTTATCCCAGAGGGGGACAGGGAAAGCTTTCTTT
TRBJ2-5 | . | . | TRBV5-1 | CASSLAGFAGPQETQYF | TGCGCCAGCAGCTTGGCCGGTTTTGCAGGCCCGCAAGAGACCCAGTACTTC
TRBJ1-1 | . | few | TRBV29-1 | CSVEAGGGTEAFF | TGCAGCGTTGAGGCGGGGGGTGGCACTGAAGCTTTCTTT
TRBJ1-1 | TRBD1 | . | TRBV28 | CASETGGSYTEAFF | TGTGCCAGCGAGACAGGGGGATCGTACACTGAAGCTTTCTTT
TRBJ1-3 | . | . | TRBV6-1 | CASSEIPSLSGNTIYF | TGTGCCAGCAGTGAGATCCCTAGCCTCTCTGGAAACACCATATATTTT
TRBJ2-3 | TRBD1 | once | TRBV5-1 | CASSLQPGQGVLYTQYF | TGCGCCAGCAGCTTGCAACCGGGACAGGGTGTCCTATATACGCAGTATTTT
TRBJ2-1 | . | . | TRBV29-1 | CSVVTPTYNEQFF | TGCAGCGTTGTAACTCCCACCTACAATGAGCAGTTCTTC
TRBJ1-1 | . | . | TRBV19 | CASSIVSTEAFF | TGTGCCAGTAGTATTGTGAGCACTGAAGCTTTCTTT
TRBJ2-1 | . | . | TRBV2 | CASGSRGYNEQFF | TGTGCCAGCGGGTCAAGGGGATACAATGAGCAGTTCTTC
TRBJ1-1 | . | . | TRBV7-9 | CASSPLESQVEAFF | TGTGCCAGCAGCCCTTTGGAGTCTCAAGTGGAAGCTTTCTTT